Listed here are 13 T cell receptor beta chains from one sample, sequenced in a study of T cell responses to AZD1222 COVID-19 vaccine. TCRdb's copy holds only in-frame clones and misses some; the assay was immunoSEQ multiplex PCR. The data contain 100,000 to 120,000 clones, around 90% of them seen just once; the ten biggest clones take up about 15%. The material was peripheral blood, obtained 28 days after the second AZD1222 dose. All receptors derive from an adult who received the AZD1222 COVID-19 vaccine.

V usage is TRBV5-6 and J usage is TRBJ2-3; a possible D gene is TRBD2 (6 bases). V shed 3 bases and J shed 1 base, with 15 bases lying between them. The CDR3 sequence is 16 residues long. Germline-derived CDR1 and CDR2 are SGHDT and YYEEEE. The chain's CDR3 is CASSSQRVPGTDTQYF. CDR3 DNA sequence: TGTGCCAGCAGCTCACAGCGGGTTCCAGGCACAGATACGCAGTATTTT. The entire variable domain, with the rest obtained from reference TRBV5-6 and TRBJ2-3, is as follows: DAGVTQSPTHLIKTRGQQVTLRCSPKSGHDTVSWYQQALGQGPQFIFQYYEEEERQRGNFPDRFSGHQFPNYSSELNVNALLLGDSALYLCASSSQRVPGTDTQYFGPGTRLTVL.

CDR3: CASRAGRDPYNEQFF. CDR3 coding DNA: TGTGCCAGCAGGGCGGGGAGGGACCCCTACAATGAGCAGTTCTTC. V usage is TRBV6-5 and J usage is TRBJ2-1; TRBD2 agrees at 7 bases. The ends lost 6 bases at V and 2 bases at J; junction bases unmatched: 7. This CDR3 has 15 amino acids. CDR1 and CDR2 from the germline V gene are MNHEY and SVGAGI.

This sequence joins TRBV28 and TRBJ1-2; D remains unclear. Germline lookup yields CDR1 MDHEN and CDR2 SYDVKM. V lost 7 bases to trimming and J lost 6 bases, with 12 bases between them. This CDR3 spans 12 amino acids. CDR3 sequence reads: CASTKARDGYTF. The CDR3 bases are TGTGCCAGCACGAAGGCTCGAGATGGCTACACCTTC.

Points on this clone: The sample carries other DNA sequences with the same CDR3. V usage is TRBV12-3 or TRBV12-4 and J usage is TRBJ2-7, with D unclear. The length of the CDR3 is 11 residues. The ends were cut back, 6 bases at V and 2 bases at J, with 5 bases in the middle. CDR3: CASSSPYEQYF. The DNA for the CDR3 is TGTGCCAGCAGCTCTCCCTACGAGCAGTACTTC.

The rearrangement uses TRBV28 and TRBJ2-5, with a possible D match to TRBD2 (6 bases). Trimming took 5 bases from V and 3 from J, leaving 16 bases between them. This CDR3 is built from 15 residues. From germline, CDR1 is MDHEN and CDR2 SYDVKM. CDR3 sequence (DNA): TGTGCCAGCAGTGTCTCGGGACTGTTAGAAGAGACCCAGTACTTC. Amino acid sequence: CASSVSGLLEETQYF.

This rearrangement joins TRBV4-2 to TRBJ2-7; 8 bases are shared with TRBD2. Germline CDR1 reads LGHNA; CDR2 reads YNFKEQ. J was trimmed by 7 bases and V by 0 bases; bases with no gene match: 8. This CDR3 region has 15 residues. This chain's CDR3 is CASSQETSGYGEQYF. Written as DNA, the CDR3 is TGTGCCAGCAGCCAAGAAACTAGCGGATATGGGGAGCAGTACTTC.

The chain joins TRBV5-1 to TRBJ2-3, with D unclear. Looked up from germline, CDR1 is SGHRS and CDR2 is YFSETQ. This CDR3 is 13 amino acids long. V was cut by 4 bases and J by 2 bases, with 8 bases left in between. As DNA, the CDR3 is TGCGCCAGCAGCGCCGTTCACACAGATACGCAGTATTTT. It codes for CASSAVHTDTQYF.

The chain is built from TRBV11-3 and TRBJ2-2, with no clear D. Germline values: CDR1 SGHNT, CDR2 YENEEA. The V end lost 4 bases, the J end lost 0 bases, and 9 bases lay between the germline ends. CDR3 length equals 15 residues. The CDR3 here is CASSSGGANTGELFF. The CDR3 coding sequence is TGTGCCAGCAGCTCGGGTGGCGCGAACACCGGGGAGCTGTTTTTT. Full variable domain (remainder filled in from reference TRBV11-3 and TRBJ2-2): EAGVVQSPRYKIIEKKQPVAFWCNPISGHNTLYWYLQNLGQGPELLIRYENEEAVDDSQLPKDRFSAERLKGVDSTLKIQPAELGDSAVYLCASSSGGANTGELFFGEGSRLTVL.

The J gene is TRBJ1-1, the V gene TRBV7-9, with no clear D. The V and J ends lost 5 bases and 4 bases respectively, with 8 bases between them. This CDR3 region has 12 residues. Per the germline V gene, CDR1 is SEHNR and CDR2 is FQNEAQ (reference sequence). CDR3 protein: CASSLTATEAFF. CDR3 DNA: TGTGCCAGCAGCCTGACCGCCACTGAAGCTTTCTTT. The full variable domain, rest sourced from reference TRBV7-9 and TRBJ1-1, is DTGVSQNPRHKITKRGQNVTFRCDPISEHNRLYWYRQTLGQGPEFLTYFQNEAQLEKSRLLSDRFSAERPKGSFSTLEIQRTEQGDSAMYLCASSLTATEAFFGQGTRLTVV.

There are a few counts of this clone. The rearrangement uses TRBV28 and TRBJ2-2; TRBD1 matches 8 bases. Germline lookup yields CDR1 MDHEN and CDR2 SYDVKM. J gave up 7 bases and V 3 bases, and 10 bases lay outside the gene matches. The CDR3 covers 16 residues. CDR3 sequence reads: CASSLVPQGAVGELFF. CDR3 DNA: TGTGCCAGCAGTTTGGTCCCTCAGGGGGCCGTCGGGGAGCTGTTTTTT.

This CDR3 reads CASSPGATDTQYF. DNA of the CDR3: TGCGCCAGCAGCCCCGGGGCTACAGATACGCAGTATTTT. The chain has TRBV5-1 and TRBJ2-3, with D possibly called TRBD1 or TRBD2 (5 bases each). Germline V lookup: CDR1 SGHRS, CDR2 YFSETQ. The CDR3 extends over 13 amino acids. The germline V and J ends were trimmed by 4 bases and 3 bases, with 9 bases remaining between them.

The J gene is TRBJ1-1, the V gene TRBV6-1; unclear D gene. The CDR3 length is 14 residues. Germline CDR1 MNHNS, CDR2 SASEGT. V gave up 2 bases and J gave up 2 bases, with 9 bases separating them. CDR3 region: CASSETAENTEAFF. In DNA form, the CDR3 reads TGTGCCAGCAGTGAAACTGCAGAAAACACTGAAGCTTTCTTT.

The V and J genes are TRBV2 and TRBJ1-1; D may be TRBD1 (5 bases). V gave up 11 bases and J gave up 1 base, with 14 bases separating them. The germline CDR1 and CDR2 sequences are SNHLY and FYNNEI. The CDR3 runs to 13 residues. The CDR3 sequence is CAFLGTQNTEAFF. The DNA of the CDR3 is TGTGCCTTTCTGGGGACCCAGAACACTGAAGCTTTCTTT.